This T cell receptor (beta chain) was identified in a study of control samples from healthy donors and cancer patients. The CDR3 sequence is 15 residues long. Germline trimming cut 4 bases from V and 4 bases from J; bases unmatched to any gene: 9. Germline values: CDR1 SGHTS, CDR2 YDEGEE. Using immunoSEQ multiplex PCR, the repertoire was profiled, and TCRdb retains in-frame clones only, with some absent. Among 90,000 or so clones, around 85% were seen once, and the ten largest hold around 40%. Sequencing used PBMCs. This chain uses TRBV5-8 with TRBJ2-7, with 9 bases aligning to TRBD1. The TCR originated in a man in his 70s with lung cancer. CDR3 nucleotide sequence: TGTGCCAGCAGCACCGTACAGGGGGCGGGTTACGAGCAGTACTTC. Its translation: CASSTVQGAGYEQYF.